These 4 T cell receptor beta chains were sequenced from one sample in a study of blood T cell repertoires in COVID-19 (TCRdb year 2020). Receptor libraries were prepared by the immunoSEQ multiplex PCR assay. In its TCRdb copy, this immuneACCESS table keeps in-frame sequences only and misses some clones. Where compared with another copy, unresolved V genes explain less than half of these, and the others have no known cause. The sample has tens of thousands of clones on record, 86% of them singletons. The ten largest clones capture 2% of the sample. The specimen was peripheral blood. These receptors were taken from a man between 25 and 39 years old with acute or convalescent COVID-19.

The CDR3 nucleotides are TGTGCCAGCAGCCCGGCCAGGACTAGCGGACGCACAGATACGCAGTATTTT. Its protein product is CASSPARTSGRTDTQYF. V is TRBV6-2 or TRBV6-3 and J is TRBJ2-3; 10 bases are shared with TRBD2. V lost 6 bases to trimming and J lost 1 base; unmatched junction nucleotides: 10. CDR1 is MNHEY and CDR2 is SVGEGT in the germline V gene. The CDR3 spans 17 residues.

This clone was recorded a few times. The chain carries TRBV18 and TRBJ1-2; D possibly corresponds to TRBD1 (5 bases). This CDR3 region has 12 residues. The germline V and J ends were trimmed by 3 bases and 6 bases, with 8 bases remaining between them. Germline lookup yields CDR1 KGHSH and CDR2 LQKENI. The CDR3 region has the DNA TGTGCCAGCTCACCTGGGGGGAATGGCTACACCTTC. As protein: CASSPGGNGYTF. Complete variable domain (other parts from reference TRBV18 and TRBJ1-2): NAGVMQNPRHLVRRRGQEARLRCSPMKGHSHVYWYRQLPEEGLKFMVYLQKENIIDESGMPKERFSAEFPKEGPSILRIQQVVRGDSAAYFCASSPGGNGYTFGSGTRLTVV.

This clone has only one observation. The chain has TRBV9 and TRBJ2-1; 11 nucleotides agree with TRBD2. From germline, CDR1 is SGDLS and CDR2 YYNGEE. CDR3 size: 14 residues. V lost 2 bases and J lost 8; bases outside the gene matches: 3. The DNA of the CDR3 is TGTGCCAGCAGCGTTAGCGGGGGGGGGCATGAGCAGTTCTTC. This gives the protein CASSVSGGGHEQFF.

CDR3 sequence reads: CASSRPGTGGPGELFF. CDR3 sequence (DNA): TGCGCCAGCAGCCGACCGGGGACAGGGGGGCCCGGGGAGCTGTTTTTT. The V and J genes are TRBV5-1 and TRBJ2-2; 11 positions agree with TRBD1. This CDR3 region has 16 residues. Looked up from germline, CDR1 is SGHRS and CDR2 is YFSETQ. The V gene end was trimmed by 4 bases and the J gene end by 6 bases; junction bases not matched to a gene: 8.